Listed here are 16 T cell receptor beta chains from one sample, sequenced in a study of graft-versus-host responses after intestinal transplantation. Libraries were prepared by immunoSEQ multiplex PCR; TCRdb keeps only in-frame clonotypes and omits some of them. Among tens of thousands of clones listed, around 90% were seen once. Sequenced here: bone marrow, sampled approximately 740 days after intestinal transplantation. Source of these receptors: a human patient who received an intestinal transplant, so some T cells may come from the graft donor.

The gene calls are TRBV7-9 and TRBJ1-3, with no clear D. Trimming left V 0 bases short and J 7 bases short, with 13 bases between. This CDR3 is built from 15 residues. Germline V gives CDR1 SEHNR, CDR2 FQNEAQ (reference sequence). This CDR3 reads CASSLAPRFGNTIYF. The CDR3 DNA reads TGTGCCAGCAGCTTAGCCCCCCGGTTCGGGAACACCATATATTTT. Full variable domain (missing parts from reference TRBV7-9 and TRBJ1-3): DTGVSQNPRHKITKRGQNVTFRCDPISEHNRLYWYRQTLGQGPEFLTYFQNEAQLEKSRLLSDRFSAERPKGSFSTLEIQRTEQGDSAMYLCASSLAPRFGNTIYFGEGSWLTVV.

This rearrangement joins TRBV5-6 to TRBJ2-3; TRBD1 or TRBD2 may be the D gene (5 bases each). The CDR3 runs to 16 residues. Germline CDR1 reads SGHDT; CDR2 reads YYEEEE. Trimming pared 2 bases from V and 6 bases from J, leaving 19 bases between. DNA of the CDR3: TGTGCCAGCAGCTTTTCGCAATGGGAGTGGGGGGATACGCAGTATTTT. Protein sequence: CASSFSQWEWGDTQYF.

This clone has more than one count but fewer than ten. This chain joins TRBV11-2 and TRBJ2-5; 7 nucleotides agree with TRBD1. CDR3 length equals 16 residues. V gave up 1 base and J gave up 1 base; unmatched junction bases: 6. Germline CDR1 reads SGHAT; CDR2 reads FQNNGV. The chain's CDR3 is CASSLGLGQVQETQYF. CDR3 DNA sequence: TGTGCCAGCAGCTTAGGTCTTGGACAGGTCCAAGAGACCCAGTACTTC.

CDR3 loop: CASTATGGTYEQYF. DNA of the CDR3: TGTGCCAGCACCGCAACGGGGGGAACCTACGAGCAGTACTTC. This rearrangement joins TRBV6-5 to TRBJ2-7; 7 bases match TRBD2. V lost 7 bases and J lost 2; bases outside the gene matches: 8. Per the germline V gene, CDR1 is MNHEY and CDR2 is SVGAGI. The CDR3 contains 14 residues.

The chain has TRBV2 and TRBJ1-1; TRBD1 might be the D (6 bases). The CDR3 has 14 amino acids. Germline CDR1 SNHLY, CDR2 FYNNEI. V lost 7 bases and J 0 bases, leaving 12 bases between the germline ends. CDR3 region: CASTSGGLNTEAFF. CDR3 in DNA: TGTGCCAGCACCTCCGGGGGCCTGAACACTGAAGCTTTCTTT.

The chain employs TRBV6-5 and TRBJ2-3; the D call may be TRBD1 or TRBD2 (5 bases each). CDR1 is MNHEY and CDR2 is SVGAGI in the germline V gene. The CDR3 covers 12 residues. Deletions cut 3 bases from V and 6 bases from J, with 7 bases between. The CDR3 DNA reads TGTGCCAGCAGTTATGAGGGGGATACGCAGTATTTT. This encodes CASSYEGDTQYF.

The gene calls are TRBV9 and TRBJ2-7; TRBD1 aligns across 8 bases. CDR1 SGDLS and CDR2 YYNGEE come from the germline V gene. There are 14 residues in the CDR3. Trimming cost V 7 bases and J 3 bases; bases outside gene matches: 9. The CDR3, as DNA: TGTGCCAGCTCACCCAGCACAGGGGGCTACGAGCAGTACTTC. Protein: CASSPSTGGYEQYF.

V gene TRBV9 combines with J gene TRBJ2-5; 12 positions match TRBD2. This CDR3 contains 18 residues. J was trimmed by 4 bases and V by 0 bases; bases with no gene match: 10. Germline CDR1 SGDLS, CDR2 YYNGEE. The CDR3 coding sequence is TGTGCCAGCAGCGTAGCTCCTAGCGGGAGGGCCGGGAGAGAGACCCAGTACTTC. Its protein product is CASSVAPSGRAGRETQYF.

The chain uses TRBV5-1 and TRBJ1-1; 7 nucleotides agree with TRBD1. The V gene's germline CDR1 is SGHRS and CDR2 YFSETQ. Trimming at V came to 4 bases and at J to 0 bases, leaving 3 bases not matched to a gene. The CDR3 consists of 14 residues. The CDR3 nucleotides read TGCGCCAGCAGCGTAGACAGGGTGAACACTGAAGCTTTCTTT. Translating it yields CASSVDRVNTEAFF.

The chain carries TRBV20-1 and TRBJ2-5, with unresolved D. The CDR3 is 10 amino acids. Per germline, CDR1 DFQATT and CDR2 SNEGSKA (reference sequence). V gave up 2 bases and J gave up 3 bases, with 1 base separating them. The CDR3 protein is CSARKETQYF. Here the CDR3 DNA reads TGCAGTGCTAGAAAAGAGACCCAGTACTTC.

This clone was seen only once. The rearrangement links TRBV7-9 to TRBJ2-1, with 14 bases aligning to TRBD2. This CDR3 spans 16 amino acids. The V gene end was trimmed by 5 bases and the J gene end by 2 bases; junction bases not matched to a gene: 2. The V gene's germline CDR1 is SEHNR and CDR2 FQNEAQ (reference sequence). The CDR3 here is CASSQGLAGAYNEQFF. The CDR3 bases are TGTGCCAGCAGCCAGGGACTAGCGGGAGCCTACAATGAGCAGTTCTTC.

The chain has TRBV6-1 and TRBJ1-3; D might be TRBD1 (5 bases). This CDR3 is built from 16 residues. Trimming took 0 bases from V and 0 from J, leaving 9 bases between them. Germline CDR1 MNHNS, CDR2 SASEGT. The CDR3, as DNA: TGTGCCAGCAGTGAAGCGCAGGGCAACTCTGGAAACACCATATATTTT. Its protein is CASSEAQGNSGNTIYF.

The chain combines TRBV9 with TRBJ2-3, with 8 bases lining up with TRBD1. From germline, CDR1 is SGDLS and CDR2 YYNGEE. Germline trimming cut 2 bases from V and 6 bases from J; bases unmatched to any gene: 8. The CDR3 has 15 residues. CDR3 sequence (DNA): TGTGCCAGCAGCGTCCAAGGACAGGGTAGCGATACGCAGTATTTT. Its protein is CASSVQGQGSDTQYF. Filled out from reference TRBV9 and TRBJ2-3, the complete variable domain reads DSGVTQTPKHLITATGQRVTLRCSPRSGDLSVYWYQQSLDQGLQFLIQYYNGEERAKGNILERFSAQQFPDLHSELNLSSLELGDSALYFCASSVQGQGSDTQYFGPGTRLTVL.

This clone has just one count. The chain uses TRBV28 and TRBJ1-4, with unresolved D. Germline assignment: CDR1 MDHEN and CDR2 SYDVKM. Trimming left V 6 bases short and J 8 bases short, with 16 bases between. This CDR3 contains 14 residues. This CDR3 reads CASRRLGAEEKLFF. For the CDR3, the DNA is TGTGCCAGCAGGAGGTTGGGCGCAGAAGAAAAACTGTTTTTT.

This chain connects TRBV15 to TRBJ2-7, with 12 bases aligning to TRBD2. The CDR3 has 16 residues. Losses at the gene ends were 1 base for V and 3 bases for J; bases not matched to a gene: 4. Germline V gene data show CDR1 as LNHNV and CDR2 as YYDKDF (reference sequence). CDR3 loop: CATSRVGLAGSYEQYF. The DNA for the CDR3 is TGTGCCACCAGCAGAGTCGGACTAGCGGGGAGCTACGAGCAGTACTTC.

The chain carries TRBV7-6 and TRBJ2-5; possibly TRBD1 for D (5 bases). V dropped 10 bases and J dropped 3 bases, with 12 bases sitting between them. Germline V gene sequence: CDR1 SGHVS, CDR2 FNYEAQ. The CDR3 extends over 12 amino acids. In nucleotides, the CDR3 is TGTGCCACTTACAAGACAGAAGAGACCCAGTACTTC. Protein sequence: CATYKTEETQYF.